Sequencing of this TCR beta chain was carried out in a study of CD8+CD57+ T cells in acquired aplastic anemia. Germline values: CDR1 SGDLS, CDR2 YYNGEE. The CDR3 is made up of 16 amino acids. Of note for this clonotype: The junction departs from the called germline gene at one end, perhaps through a read error.

CDR3 and TCR beta VDJ profiling relied on genomic DNA as the template. Via MiXCR, TCRdb re-called the reads, giving one row per CDR3 protein. The table has 450,000 to 600,000 distinct CDR3 sequences, approximately 32% seen once; the top ten hold less than 0.85%. An expansion of CD8+CD57+ cells by flow cytometry had been shown in patients chosen for sequencing. The chain is built from TRBV9 and TRBJ1-3, with D perhaps matching TRBD1 (5 bases). The sequenced material came from sorted CD4+, CD8+, or CD8+CD57+ T cells (not recorded which) from PBMCs. This clonotype originated in a human donor with aplastic anemia. For the CDR3, the DNA is TGTGCCAGCGGCGTAGCTGGGGGAACGGCGGGAAACACCATATATTTT. It is translated as CASGVAGGTAGNTIYF.